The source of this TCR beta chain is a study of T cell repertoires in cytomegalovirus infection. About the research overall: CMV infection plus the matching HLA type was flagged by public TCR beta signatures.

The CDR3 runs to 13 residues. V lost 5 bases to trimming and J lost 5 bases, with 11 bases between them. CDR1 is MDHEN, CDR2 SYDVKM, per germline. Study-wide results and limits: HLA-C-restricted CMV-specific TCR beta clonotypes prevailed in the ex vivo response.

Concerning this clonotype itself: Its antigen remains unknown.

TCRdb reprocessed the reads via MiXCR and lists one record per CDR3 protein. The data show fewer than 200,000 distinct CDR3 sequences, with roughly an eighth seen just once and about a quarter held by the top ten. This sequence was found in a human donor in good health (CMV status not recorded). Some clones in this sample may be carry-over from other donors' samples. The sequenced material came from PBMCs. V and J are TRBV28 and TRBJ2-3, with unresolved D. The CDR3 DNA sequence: TGTGCCAGCAGTCCCCGTTCCGGAGATACGCAGTATTTT. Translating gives CASSPRSGDTQYF. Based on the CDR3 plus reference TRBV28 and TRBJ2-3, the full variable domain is DVKVTQSSRYLVKRTGEKVFLECVQDMDHENMFWYRQDPGLGLRLIYFSYDVKMKEKGDIPEGYSVSREKKERFSLILESASTNQTSMYLCASSPRSGDTQYFGPGTRLTVL.